This TCR beta chain was sequenced for a study of human T cells and chemical hapten exposure. Study-level points and caveats: Controls formed significantly fewer large CDR3 similarity clusters than expanded TCRs did.

The library gave individual cDNA molecules unique molecular identifiers. TCRdb reprocessed the RACE reads with MiXCR, giving one entry per CDR3 protein. Of tens of thousands of distinct CDR3 sequences listed, about 9.3% are singletons. Germline loops: CDR1 SQVTM, CDR2 ANQGSEA. V lost 4 bases and J lost 0, with 10 bases in between. This CDR3 region has 13 residues. The time point was: patch test 1, 2 weeks after DPC sensitization. Treatment defined: therapeutic diphenylcyclopropenone sensitization with weekly scalp DPC. Blood was drawn before each patch test was applied. Whole blood, unfractionated, served as the material for total RNA extraction. Many counts were recorded for this clonotype. Its antigen is currently unknown.

The source material was whole blood, sampled in connection with sensitization to the hapten diphenylcyclopropenone (DPC). This rearrangement joins TRBV29-1 to TRBJ2-7; D is uncertain. This sequence originates from a woman aged 40 to 55 with alopecia areata. Some clones in this sample may be carry-over from other donors' samples. CDR3 in DNA: TGCAGCGTTGTAGTGGCATCCTCCTACGAGCAGTACTTC. Its translation is CSVVVASSYEQYF.